A single sample is the source of the 5 T cell receptor beta chains below, sequenced in a study of T cell responses to AZD1222 COVID-19 vaccine (dated by TCRdb to the early 2020s). The library relied on the immunoSEQ multiplex PCR assay. The clones in this table, taken by TCRdb from immuneACCESS, are in-frame only. Not every clone is retained; where verified, under half of the shortfall comes from an unresolved V gene, and the cause of the rest is unknown. In all, the sample holds some 80,000 clones, and about nine tenths of those were seen once. The ten largest clones take up 8% to 10% of the sample. This specimen's time point label, per the study, means: about 28 days (+/-7) after the second vaccine dose. What the treatment or condition label conveys for this sample: meningococcal conjugate vaccine given as trial control. Source: peripheral blood, taken 28 days after the second dose of the MenACWY control vaccine. The receptors were sampled from an adult who received the MenACWY meningococcal vaccine as a control.

This sequence joins TRBV30 and TRBJ1-1; weak D call: TRBD1 (6 bases). With 0 bases removed from V and 5 bases from J, the gap between germline ends came to 13 bases. CDR1 GTSNPN and CDR2 SVGIG come from the germline V gene (reference sequence). CDR3 length: 14 amino acids. DNA of the CDR3: TGTGCCTGGAGTGTAGGAACAGGGAGGACTGAAGCTTTCTTT. It encodes CAWSVGTGRTEAFF.

The J gene is TRBJ1-4, the V gene TRBV7-9; TRBD1 agrees at 8 bases. J gave up 1 base and V 5 bases, and 9 bases lay outside the gene matches. The CDR3 contains 17 residues. Germline V gene lookup returns CDR1 SEHNR and CDR2 FQNEAQ (reference sequence). The CDR3 here is CASSPRTGLGTNEKLFF. CDR3 DNA sequence: TGTGCCAGCAGCCCGAGGACAGGGTTAGGAACTAATGAAAAACTGTTTTTT.

This clone has just one count. This chain uses TRBV5-1 with TRBJ2-3, with a possible D match to TRBD1 (5 bases). This CDR3 spans 14 amino acids. With 0 bases removed from V and 2 bases from J, the gap between germline ends came to 7 bases. From germline, CDR1 is SGHRS and CDR2 YFSETQ. CDR3 loop: CASSLGQHTDTQYF. In DNA, the CDR3 is TGCGCCAGCAGCTTGGGACAGCACACAGATACGCAGTATTTT.

The chain employs TRBV10-3 and TRBJ2-7, with TRBD1 matching 9 bases. In germline, CDR1 is ENHRY, CDR2 SYGVKD. The CDR3 runs to 15 residues. With 3 bases clipped from V and 1 base from J, the junction kept 4 bases outside the gene matches. The CDR3, as DNA: TGTGCCATCAGTGAAAGGGACAGGGATTCCTACGAGCAGTACTTC. Translated, it gives CAISERDRDSYEQYF.

The chain combines TRBV2 with TRBJ1-2; D ambiguous. Germline-derived CDR1 and CDR2 are SNHLY and FYNNEI. V dropped 6 bases and J dropped 3 bases, with 11 bases sitting between them. There are 13 residues in the CDR3. Here the CDR3 reads CASRGGSYYGYTF. DNA of the CDR3: TGTGCCAGCAGGGGAGGGTCCTACTATGGCTACACCTTC.